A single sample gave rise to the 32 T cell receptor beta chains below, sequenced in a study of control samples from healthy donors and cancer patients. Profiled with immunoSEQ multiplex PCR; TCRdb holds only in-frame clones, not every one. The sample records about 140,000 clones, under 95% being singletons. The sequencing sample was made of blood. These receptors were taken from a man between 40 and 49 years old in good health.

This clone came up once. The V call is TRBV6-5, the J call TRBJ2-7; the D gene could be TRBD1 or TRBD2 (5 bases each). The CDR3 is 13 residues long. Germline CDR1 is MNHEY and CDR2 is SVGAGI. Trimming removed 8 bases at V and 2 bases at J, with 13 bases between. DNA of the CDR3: TGTGCCAGCCACCGGGACCGAGCCTACGAGCAGTACTTC. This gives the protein CASHRDRAYEQYF.

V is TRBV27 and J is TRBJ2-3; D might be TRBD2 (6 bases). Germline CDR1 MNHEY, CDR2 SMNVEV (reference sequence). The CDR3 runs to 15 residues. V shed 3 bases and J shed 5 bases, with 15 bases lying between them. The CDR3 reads CASSFLATNKDTQYF. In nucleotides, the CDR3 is TGTGCCAGCAGTTTTCTAGCGACTAATAAAGATACGCAGTATTTT.

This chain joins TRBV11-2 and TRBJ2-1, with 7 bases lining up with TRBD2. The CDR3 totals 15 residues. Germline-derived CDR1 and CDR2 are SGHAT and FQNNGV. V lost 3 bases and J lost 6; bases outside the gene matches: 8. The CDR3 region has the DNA TGTGCCAGCAGCTTGGGTGGCGGGAGCTCCAATGAGCAGTTCTTC. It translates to CASSLGGGSSNEQFF. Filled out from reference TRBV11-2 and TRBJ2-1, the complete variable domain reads EAGVAQSPRYKIIEKRQSVAFWCNPISGHATLYWYQQILGQGPKLLIQFQNNGVVDDSQLPKDRFSAERLKGVDSTLKIQPAKLEDSAVYLCASSLGGGSSNEQFFGPGTRLTVL.

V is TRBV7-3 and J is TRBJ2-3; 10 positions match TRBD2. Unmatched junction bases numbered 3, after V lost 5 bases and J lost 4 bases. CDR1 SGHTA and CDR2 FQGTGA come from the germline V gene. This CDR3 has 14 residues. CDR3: CASSGAGGADTQYF. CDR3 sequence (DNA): TGTGCCAGCAGCGGAGCGGGAGGGGCAGATACGCAGTATTTT.

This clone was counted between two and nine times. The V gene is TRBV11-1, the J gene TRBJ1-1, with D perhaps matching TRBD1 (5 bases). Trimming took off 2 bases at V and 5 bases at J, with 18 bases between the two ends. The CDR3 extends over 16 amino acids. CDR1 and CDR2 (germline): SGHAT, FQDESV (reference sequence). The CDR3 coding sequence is TGTGCCAGCAGCTTAAGGGGCACCGCGAGATGGACTGAAGCTTTCTTT. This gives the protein CASSLRGTARWTEAFF. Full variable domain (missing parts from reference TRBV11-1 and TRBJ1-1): EAEVAQSPRYKITEKSQAVAFWCDPISGHATLYWYRQILGQGPELLVQFQDESVVDDSQLPKDRFSAERLKGVDSTLKIQPAELGDSAMYLCASSLRGTARWTEAFFGQGTRLTVV.

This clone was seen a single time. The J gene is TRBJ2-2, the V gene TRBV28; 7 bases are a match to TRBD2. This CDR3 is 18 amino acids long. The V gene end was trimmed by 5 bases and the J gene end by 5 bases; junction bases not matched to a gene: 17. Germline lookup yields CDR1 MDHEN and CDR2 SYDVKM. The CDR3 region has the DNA TGTGCCAGCAGTGTCGGCCCGTTAGGGGAGGGCCAAACCGGGGAGCTGTTTTTT. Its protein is CASSVGPLGEGQTGELFF.

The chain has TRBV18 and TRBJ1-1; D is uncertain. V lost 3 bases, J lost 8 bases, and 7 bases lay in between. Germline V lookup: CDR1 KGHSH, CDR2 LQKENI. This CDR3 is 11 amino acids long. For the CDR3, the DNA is TGTGCCAGCTCACCGTCGGTGGAAGCTTTCTTT. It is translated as CASSPSVEAFF.

The CDR3 is CASSTGPPRIAKNIQYF. DNA for the CDR3: TGTGCCAGCAGTACGGGACCCCCAAGGATTGCCAAAAACATTCAGTACTTC. The J gene is TRBJ2-4, the V gene TRBV28; perhaps D is TRBD1 or TRBD2 (5 bases each). The V end lost 5 bases, the J end lost 1 base, and 18 bases lay between the germline ends. Germline loops: CDR1 MDHEN, CDR2 SYDVKM. The CDR3 is made up of 17 amino acids.

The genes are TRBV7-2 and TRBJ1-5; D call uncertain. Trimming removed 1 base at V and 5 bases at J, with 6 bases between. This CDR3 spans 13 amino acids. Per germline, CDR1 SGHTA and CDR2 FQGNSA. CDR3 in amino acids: CASSLGVDQPQHF. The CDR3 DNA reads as TGTGCCAGCAGCTTAGGAGTGGATCAGCCCCAGCATTTT.

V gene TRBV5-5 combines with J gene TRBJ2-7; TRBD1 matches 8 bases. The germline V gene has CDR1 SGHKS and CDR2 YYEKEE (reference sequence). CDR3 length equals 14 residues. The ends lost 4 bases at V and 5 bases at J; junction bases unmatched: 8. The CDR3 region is CASSPTGVRDEQYF. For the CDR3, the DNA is TGTGCCAGCAGCCCGACAGGGGTCAGAGACGAGCAGTACTTC.

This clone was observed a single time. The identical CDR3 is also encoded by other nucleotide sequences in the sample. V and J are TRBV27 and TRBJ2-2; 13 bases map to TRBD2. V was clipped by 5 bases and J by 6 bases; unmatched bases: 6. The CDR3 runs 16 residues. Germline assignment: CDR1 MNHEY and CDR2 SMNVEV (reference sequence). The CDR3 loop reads CASSLLLAGGPGELFF. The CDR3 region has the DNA TGTGCCAGCAGTCTGTTACTAGCGGGGGGGCCCGGGGAGCTGTTTTTT.

The CDR3 DNA is TGCGCCAGCAGCCCGACAGGGCGACGGACTGAAGCTTTCTTT. Its protein is CASSPTGRRTEAFF. The chain has TRBV4-3 and TRBJ1-1, with 7 bases aligning to TRBD1. CDR1 LGHNA and CDR2 YSLEER come from the germline V gene. The ends lost 4 bases at V and 5 bases at J; junction bases unmatched: 7. CDR3 length equals 14 residues.

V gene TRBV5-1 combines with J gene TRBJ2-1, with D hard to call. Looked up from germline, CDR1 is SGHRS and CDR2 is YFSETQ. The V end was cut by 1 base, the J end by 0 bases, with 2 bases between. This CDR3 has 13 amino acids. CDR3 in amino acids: CASSLSSYNEQFF. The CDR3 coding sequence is TGCGCCAGCAGCTTGAGCTCCTACAATGAGCAGTTCTTC.

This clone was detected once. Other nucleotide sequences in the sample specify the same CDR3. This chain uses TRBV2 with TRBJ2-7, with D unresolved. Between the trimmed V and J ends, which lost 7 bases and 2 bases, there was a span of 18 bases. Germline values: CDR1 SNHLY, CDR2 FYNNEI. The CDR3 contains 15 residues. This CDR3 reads CASTVGTASTYEQYF. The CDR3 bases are TGTGCCAGCACCGTAGGCACAGCCTCAACCTACGAGCAGTACTTC.

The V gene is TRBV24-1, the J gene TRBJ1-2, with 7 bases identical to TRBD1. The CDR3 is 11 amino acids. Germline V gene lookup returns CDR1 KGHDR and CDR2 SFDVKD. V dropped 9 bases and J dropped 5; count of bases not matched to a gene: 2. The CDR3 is CATPGGYGYTF. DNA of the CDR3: TGTGCCACCCCAGGGGGATATGGCTACACCTTC.

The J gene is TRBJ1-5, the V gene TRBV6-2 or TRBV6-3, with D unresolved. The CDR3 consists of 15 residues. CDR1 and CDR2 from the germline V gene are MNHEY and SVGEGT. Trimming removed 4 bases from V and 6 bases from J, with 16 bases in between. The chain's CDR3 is CASSFTGIAGQPQHF. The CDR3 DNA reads TGTGCCAGCAGTTTTACCGGGATAGCGGGTCAGCCCCAGCATTTT.

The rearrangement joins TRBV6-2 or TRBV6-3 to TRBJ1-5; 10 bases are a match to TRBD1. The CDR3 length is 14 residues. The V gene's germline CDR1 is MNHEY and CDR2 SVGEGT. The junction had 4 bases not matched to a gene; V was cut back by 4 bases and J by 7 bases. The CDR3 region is CASSSGQGGQPQHF. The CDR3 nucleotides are TGTGCCAGCAGTTCCGGACAGGGGGGCCAGCCCCAGCATTTT.

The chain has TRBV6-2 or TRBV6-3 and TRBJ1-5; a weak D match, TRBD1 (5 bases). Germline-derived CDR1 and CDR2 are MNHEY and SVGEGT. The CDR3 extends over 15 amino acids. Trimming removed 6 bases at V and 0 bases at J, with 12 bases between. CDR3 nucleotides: TGTGCCAGCAGCATCGGGGCAGTTAGCAATCAGCCCCAGCATTTT. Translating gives CASSIGAVSNQPQHF.

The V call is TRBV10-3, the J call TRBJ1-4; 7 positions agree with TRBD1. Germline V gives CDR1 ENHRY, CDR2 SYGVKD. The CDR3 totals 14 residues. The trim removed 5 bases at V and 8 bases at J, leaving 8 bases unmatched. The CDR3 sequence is CAISLDRVGEKLFF. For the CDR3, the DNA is TGTGCCATCAGTCTTGACAGGGTGGGCGAAAAACTGTTTTTT.

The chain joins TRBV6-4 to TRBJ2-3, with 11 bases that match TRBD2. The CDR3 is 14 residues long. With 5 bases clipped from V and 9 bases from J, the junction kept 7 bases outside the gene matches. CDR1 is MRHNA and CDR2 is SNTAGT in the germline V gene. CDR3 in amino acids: CASSRLAGTDTQYF. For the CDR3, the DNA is TGTGCCAGCAGTAGACTAGCGGGGACGGACACGCAGTATTTT.

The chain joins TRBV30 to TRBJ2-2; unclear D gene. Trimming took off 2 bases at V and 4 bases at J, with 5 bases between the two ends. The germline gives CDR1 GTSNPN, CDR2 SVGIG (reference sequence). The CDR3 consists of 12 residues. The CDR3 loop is CAWSQSTGELFF. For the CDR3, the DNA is TGTGCCTGGAGTCAGTCCACCGGGGAGCTGTTTTTT. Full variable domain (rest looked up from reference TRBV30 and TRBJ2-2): SQTIHQWPATLVQPVGSPLSLECTVEGTSNPNLYWYRQAAGRGLQLLFYSVGIGQISSEVPQNLSASRPQDRQFILSSKKLLLSDSGFYLCAWSQSTGELFFGEGSRLTVL.

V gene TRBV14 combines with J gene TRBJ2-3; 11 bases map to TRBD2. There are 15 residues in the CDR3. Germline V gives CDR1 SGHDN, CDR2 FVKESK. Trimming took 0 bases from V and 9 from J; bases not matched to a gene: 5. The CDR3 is CASSQDRLAGRTQYF. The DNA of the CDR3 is TGTGCCAGCAGCCAAGACCGACTAGCGGGAAGGACGCAGTATTTT. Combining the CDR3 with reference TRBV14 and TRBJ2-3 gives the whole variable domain EAGVTQFPSHSVIEKGQTVTLRCDPISGHDNLYWYRRVMGKEIKFLLHFVKESKQDESGMPNNRFLAERTGGTYSTLKVQPAELEDSGVYFCASSQDRLAGRTQYFGPGTRLTVL.

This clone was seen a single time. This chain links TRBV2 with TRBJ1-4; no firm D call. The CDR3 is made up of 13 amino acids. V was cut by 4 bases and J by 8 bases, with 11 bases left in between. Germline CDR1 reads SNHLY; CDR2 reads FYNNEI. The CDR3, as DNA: TGTGCCAGCAGTGCGGGTGAAGGGGAAAAACTGTTTTTT. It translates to CASSAGEGEKLFF.

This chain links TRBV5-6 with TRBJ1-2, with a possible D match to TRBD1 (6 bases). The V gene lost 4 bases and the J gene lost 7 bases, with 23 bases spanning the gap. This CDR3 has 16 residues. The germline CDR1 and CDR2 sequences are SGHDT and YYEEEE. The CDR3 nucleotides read TGTGCCAGCAGCCCTCCTGAGTGGGGGGGCTCCCCTGGCTACACCTTC. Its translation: CASSPPEWGGSPGYTF.

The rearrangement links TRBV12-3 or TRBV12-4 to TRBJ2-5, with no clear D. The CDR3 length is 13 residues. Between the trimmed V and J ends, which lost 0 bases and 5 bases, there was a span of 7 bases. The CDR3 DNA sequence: TGTGCCAGCAGTTTAGCCCTGTACGAGACCCAGTACTTC. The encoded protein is CASSLALYETQYF.

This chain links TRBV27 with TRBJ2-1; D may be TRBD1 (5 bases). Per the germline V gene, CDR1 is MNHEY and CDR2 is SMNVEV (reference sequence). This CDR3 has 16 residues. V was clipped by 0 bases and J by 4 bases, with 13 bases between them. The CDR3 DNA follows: TGTGCCAGCAGTTTATCGATAGGGGAATCATACAATGAGCAGTTCTTC. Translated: CASSLSIGESYNEQFF.

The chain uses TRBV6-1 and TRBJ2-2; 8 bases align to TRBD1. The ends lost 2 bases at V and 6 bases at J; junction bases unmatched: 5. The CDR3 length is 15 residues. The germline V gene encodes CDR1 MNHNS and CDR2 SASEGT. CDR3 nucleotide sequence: TGTGCCAGCAGTGAATTCAGGGGGCGGCCCGGGGAGCTGTTTTTT. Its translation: CASSEFRGRPGELFF.

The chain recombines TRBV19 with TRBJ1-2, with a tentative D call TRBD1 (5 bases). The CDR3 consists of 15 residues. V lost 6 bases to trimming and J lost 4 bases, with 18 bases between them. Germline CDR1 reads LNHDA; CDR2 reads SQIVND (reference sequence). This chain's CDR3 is CASRRDGGGIYGYTF. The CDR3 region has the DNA TGTGCCAGTAGAAGGGACGGCGGAGGAATCTATGGCTACACCTTC.

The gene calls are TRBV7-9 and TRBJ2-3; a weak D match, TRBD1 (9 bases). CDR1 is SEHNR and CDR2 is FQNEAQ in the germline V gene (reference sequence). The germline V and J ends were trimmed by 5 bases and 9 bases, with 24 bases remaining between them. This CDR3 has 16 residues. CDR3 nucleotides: TGTGCCAGCAGCCGGGATCGAGCGGGGGACAGGGAAACGCAGTATTTT. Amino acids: CASSRDRAGDRETQYF.

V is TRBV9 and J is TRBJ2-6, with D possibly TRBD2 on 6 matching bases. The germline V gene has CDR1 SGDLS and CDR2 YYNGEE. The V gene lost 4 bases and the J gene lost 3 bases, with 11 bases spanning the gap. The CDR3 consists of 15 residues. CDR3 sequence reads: CASSPGTLGANVLTF. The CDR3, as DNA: TGTGCCAGCAGCCCGGGGACTCTTGGGGCCAACGTCCTGACTTTC.

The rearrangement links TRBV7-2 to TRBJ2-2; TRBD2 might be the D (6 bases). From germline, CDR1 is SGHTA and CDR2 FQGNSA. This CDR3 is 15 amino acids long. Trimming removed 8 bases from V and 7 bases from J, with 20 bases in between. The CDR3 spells CASGGSWGSNGELFF. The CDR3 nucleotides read TGTGCCAGCGGAGGGTCCTGGGGGTCGAACGGGGAGCTGTTTTTT.

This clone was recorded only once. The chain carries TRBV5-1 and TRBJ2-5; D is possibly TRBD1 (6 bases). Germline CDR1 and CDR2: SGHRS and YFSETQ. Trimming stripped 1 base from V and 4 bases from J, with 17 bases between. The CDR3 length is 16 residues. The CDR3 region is CASSLSGQGFGETQYF. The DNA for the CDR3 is TGCGCCAGCAGCTTGTCAGGCCAGGGGTTCGGAGAGACCCAGTACTTC.